A single sample gave rise to the 11 T cell receptor beta chains below, sequenced in a study of blood T cell repertoires in COVID-19 (dated by TCRdb to 2018 to 2020). The library was generated by the immunoSEQ multiplex PCR assay. The source is immuneACCESS, and TCRdb retained only in-frame sequences with V and J called. Part of the clones is not carried over; for the studies checked, unresolved V genes explain less than half of this, and the remainder is unexplained. The sample contains 250,000 to 350,000 clones, approximately 88% of them found a single time. The ten largest clonotypes hold 0.85% to 1% of the sample. Sequences were obtained from peripheral blood. The receptors shown here come from a woman aged 40 to 55 who had recovered from COVID-19.

This clone came up a few times. The chain combines TRBV6-1 with TRBJ2-2; 12 bases are a match to TRBD2. Germline CDR1 is MNHNS and CDR2 is SASEGT. The CDR3 runs to 19 residues. V dropped 1 base and J dropped 5; count of bases not matched to a gene: 11. Here the CDR3 reads CASSEVRTSGMLKTGELFF. CDR3 nucleotides: TGTGCCAGCAGTGAAGTCCGGACTAGCGGGATGCTCAAGACCGGGGAGCTGTTTTTT.

The rearrangement uses TRBV24-1 and TRBJ2-3; possibly TRBD1 for D (5 bases). Germline-derived CDR1 and CDR2 are KGHDR and SFDVKD. Trimming removed 2 bases at V and 2 bases at J, with 19 bases between. There are 18 residues in the CDR3. The CDR3 region has the DNA TGTGCCACCAGTGATTCCCAACCCTCAGGGATTTCCACAGATACGCAGTATTTT. Its translation: CATSDSQPSGISTDTQYF.

J is TRBJ2-6 and V is TRBV2; TRBD1 aligns across 11 bases. The trim removed 7 bases at V and 4 bases at J, leaving 6 bases unmatched. From germline, CDR1 is SNHLY and CDR2 FYNNEI. The CDR3 loop spans 16 amino acids. The CDR3 nucleotides are TGTGCCAGCACGGGACAGGGGGTACCCGGGGCCAACGTCCTGACTTTC. Protein sequence: CASTGQGVPGANVLTF.

The rearrangement joins TRBV2 to TRBJ2-3; 14 nucleotides align to TRBD2. CDR1 is SNHLY and CDR2 is FYNNEI in the germline V gene. V trimming: 7 bases; J trimming: 0 bases; junction bases outside the gene matches: 9. This CDR3 is 18 amino acids long. The CDR3 loop reads CASTKGLAGVLSTDTQYF. The CDR3, as DNA: TGTGCCAGCACCAAGGGACTAGCGGGAGTTTTGAGCACAGATACGCAGTATTTT.

The chain uses TRBV10-3 and TRBJ2-2; 7 bases match TRBD1. V gave up 7 bases and J gave up 3 bases; unmatched junction bases: 5. CDR3 size: 14 residues. Per the germline V gene, CDR1 is ENHRY and CDR2 is SYGVKD. The CDR3 region is CAITQGEDTGELFF. In DNA form, the CDR3 reads TGTGCCATCACTCAGGGGGAAGACACCGGGGAGCTGTTTTTT.

V usage is TRBV5-6 and J usage is TRBJ2-3; 14 bases are shared with TRBD2. CDR1 is SGHDT, CDR2 YYEEEE, per germline. V lost 3 bases to trimming and J lost 9 bases; unmatched junction nucleotides: 9. This CDR3 has 16 residues. CDR3 sequence reads: CASSSGLAGEMGTQYF. CDR3 in DNA: TGTGCCAGCAGCTCGGGACTAGCGGGAGAGATGGGGACGCAGTATTTT.

The chain joins TRBV7-3 to TRBJ2-1, with 12 nucleotides matching TRBD2. The CDR3 is made up of 16 amino acids. The junction had 6 bases not matched to a gene; V was cut back by 0 bases and J by 9 bases. The germline gives CDR1 SGHTA, CDR2 FQGTGA. The CDR3 region is CASSLTGTSGRGEQFF. CDR3 nucleotides: TGTGCCAGCAGCTTAACGGGGACTAGCGGGCGGGGTGAGCAGTTCTTC.

For this clone: Germline and junction disagree at one end, which may indicate a read error. The chain joins TRBV7-7 to TRBJ2-3; 9 positions agree with TRBD2. The CDR3 has 15 residues. Germline CDR1 and CDR2: SSHAT and FNYEAQ (reference sequence). CDR3 bases: TGTGCTAGCAGCCGAGCTAGCGGGGTCACAGATACGCAGTATTTT. Residues: CASSRASGVTDTQYF.

The chain couples TRBV6-1 to TRBJ1-1; D uncertain. The CDR3 extends over 14 amino acids. CDR1 is MNHNS and CDR2 is SASEGT in the germline V gene. V was pared by 3 bases and J by 3 bases, with 11 bases between. The CDR3: CASSENSEDTEAFF. The CDR3 DNA follows: TGTGCCAGCAGTGAGAACTCTGAGGACACTGAAGCTTTCTTT.

The CDR3 protein is CASSPTRDRFSGNTIYF. For the CDR3, the DNA is TGTGCCAGCTCCCCTACCCGGGACAGGTTCTCTGGAAACACCATATATTTT. This chain connects TRBV18 to TRBJ1-3, with 8 bases aligning to TRBD1. The CDR3 sequence is 17 residues long. Germline-derived CDR1 and CDR2 are KGHSH and LQKENI. V shed 6 bases, J shed 0 bases, and the junction held 10 bases outside the gene matches.

The chain recombines TRBV7-8 with TRBJ2-7; the match to TRBD2 covers 7 bases. The CDR3 consists of 15 residues. Germline CDR1 SGHVS, CDR2 FQNEAQ. J gave up 6 bases and V 0 bases, and 8 bases lay outside the gene matches. CDR3 bases: TGTGCCAGCAGCTTAGCGTGGGCGGGAGAGACCGAGCAGTACTTC. It yields the protein CASSLAWAGETEQYF. Full variable domain (outside the CDR3, taken from reference TRBV7-8 and TRBJ2-7): GAGVSQSPRYKVAKRGQDVALRCDPISGHVSLFWYQQALGQGPEFLTYFQNEAQLDKSGLPSDRFFAERPEGSVSTLKIQRTQQEDSAVYLCASSLAWAGETEQYFGPGTRLTVT.